This is a list of T cell receptor beta chains from one sample in a study of cytomegalovirus exposure and HLA in healthy donors. Clones were read by immunoSEQ multiplex PCR, and TCRdb kept only the in-frame ones, dropping some. Of around 65,000 clones in the sample, approximately 64% were seen once. The sequenced material came from PBMCs. The receptors shown here come from a man aged 40-50 years in good health and CMV-seropositive. The CDR3 runs from the conserved cysteine through the conserved F or W. D genes are given only for firm matches. A clone size is listed for some rows: how often the clone was seen (once, few, many), or a class if it is expanded.

size	length	V	D	J	CDR3	DNA
.	20	TRBV4-1	TRBD2	TRBJ2-3	CASSQDLGLAGSPSTDTQYF	TGCGCCAGCAGCCAAGATCTTGGACTAGCGGGGAGCCCTAGCACAGATACGCAGTATTTT
few	17	TRBV5-4	.	TRBJ2-1	CASSVPRQGSSYNEQFF	TGTGCCAGCAGCGTGCCACGGCAGGGATCCTCGTACAATGAGCAGTTCTTC
once	15	TRBV18	.	TRBJ1-5	CASSGGQDSNQPQHF	TGTGCCAGCTCAGGGGGCCAGGATAGCAATCAGCCCCAGCATTTT
.	15	TRBV19	TRBD1	TRBJ2-6	CASSGTVSGANVLTF	TGTGCCAGTAGTGGGACAGTCTCTGGGGCCAACGTCCTGACTTTC
.	15	TRBV6-1	TRBD2	TRBJ2-5	CASSESGTSRETQYF	TGTGCCAGCAGTGAATCCGGGACTAGCAGGGAGACCCAGTACTTC
few	11	TRBV19	.	TRBJ2-3	CASSSLDTQYF	TGTGCCAGTAGTAGTCTTGATACGCAGTATTTT
few	15	TRBV19	TRBD2	TRBJ2-7	CASSIDAGGPYGQYF	TGTGCCAGTAGTATAGACGCGGGAGGGCCGTACGGGCAGTACTTC
.	15	TRBV7-8	.	TRBJ2-5	CASSLGVLVYETQYF	TGTGCCAGCAGCTTAGGTGTACTAGTGTACGAGACCCAGTACTTC
.	18	TRBV4-3	TRBD2	TRBJ2-2	CASSHALGRGVNTGELFF	TGCGCCAGCAGCCACGCCCTAGGGCGGGGGGTAAACACCGGGGAGCTGTTTTTT
few	14	TRBV4-1	.	TRBJ2-7	CASSQARVAYEQYF	TGCGCCAGCAGCCAAGCCAGGGTGGCCTACGAGCAGTACTTC
few	15	TRBV6-4	TRBD2	TRBJ2-1	CASSAGGITYNEQFF	TGTGCCAGCAGTGCGGGGGGGATTACCTACAATGAGCAGTTCTTC
.	14	TRBV6-6	.	TRBJ2-7	CASSYGDIGDEQYF	TGTGCCAGCAGTTACGGGGACATCGGCGACGAGCAGTACTTC
.	13	TRBV10-3	.	TRBJ2-5	CAIRGGGGETQYF	TGTGCCATCAGAGGAGGGGGAGGGGAGACCCAGTACTTC
.	14	TRBV7-2	TRBD2	TRBJ2-1	CASSSTGTSVEQFF	TGTGCCAGCAGCTCCACCGGGACTAGCGTGGAGCAGTTCTTC
once	12	TRBV30	.	TRBJ2-3	CACGGPTDTQYF	TGTGCCTGCGGGGGGCCCACAGATACGCAGTATTTT
.	15	TRBV4-3	.	TRBJ1-1	CASSPRRSGGTEAFF	TGCGCCAGCAGCCCCCGGAGGTCTGGAGGCACTGAAGCTTTCTTT
.	11	TRBV20-1	.	TRBJ1-6	CSVSGNSPLHF	TGCAGTGTCAGCGGTAATTCACCCCTCCACTTT
.	15	TRBV7-9	.	TRBJ2-7	CASSSNSYFSYEQYF	TGTGCCAGCAGCTCAAACAGTTACTTCTCCTACGAGCAGTACTTC
once	17	TRBV5-1	TRBD1	TRBJ2-1	CASSLSTGTGLYNEQFF	TGCGCCAGCAGCTTGTCTACCGGGACAGGGCTTTACAATGAGCAGTTCTTC
.	14	TRBV6-5	TRBD1	TRBJ1-4	CASRLTRGPEKLFF	TGTGCCAGCAGGTTAACCAGGGGGCCTGAAAAACTGTTTTTT
few	14	TRBV7-9	.	TRBJ2-7	CASSLAEGGHEQYF	TGTGCCAGCAGCTTAGCCGAAGGAGGGCATGAGCAGTACTTC
.	15	TRBV4-3	TRBD2	TRBJ2-7	CASSRLAGGPYEQYF	TGCGCCAGCAGTCGACTAGCGGGAGGGCCCTACGAGCAGTACTTC
.	13	TRBV6-5	TRBD2	TRBJ2-7	CASTSAGVREQYF	TGTGCCAGCACCTCAGCGGGGGTGCGGGAGCAGTACTTC
.	13	TRBV6-5	TRBD1	TRBJ1-2	CASRSRDRAGYTF	TGTGCCAGCAGGTCCCGGGACAGGGCTGGCTACACCTTC
.	13	TRBV4-1	.	TRBJ1-5	CASSQTENGPQHF	TGCGCCAGCAGCCAGACAGAGAACGGGCCCCAGCATTTT
.	14	TRBV30	TRBD1	TRBJ2-4	CAWGTGGPKNIQYF	TGTGCCTGGGGGACAGGGGGGCCCAAAAACATTCAGTACTTC
.	12	TRBV7-7	.	TRBJ1-2	CDSLRSNYGYTF	TGTGATAGCCTTCGTTCTAACTATGGCTACACCTTC
few	14	TRBV29-1	TRBD1	TRBJ1-2	CSARGDRDRGGYTF	TGCAGCGCCCGAGGGGACAGGGACCGGGGTGGCTACACCTTC
.	19	TRBV7-9	TRBD2	TRBJ2-2	CASSTLPVRLAVLAGELFF	TGTGCCAGCAGCACCCTGCCGGTGAGACTAGCTGTTTTGGCCGGGGAGCTGTTTTTT
.	14	TRBV4-1	.	TRBJ2-1	CASSQRTDYNEQFF	TGCGCCAGCAGCCAGAGGACAGACTACAATGAGCAGTTCTTC
.	20	TRBV9	TRBD1	TRBJ1-5	CASSICRTGTGALSGQPQHF	TGTGCCAGCAGCATCTGTAGAACCGGGACAGGAGCCCTCTCAGGTCAGCCCCAGCATTTT